This T cell receptor beta chain is drawn from a study of T cells in localized non-small cell lung cancer. This CDR3 region has 14 residues. Germline V gives CDR1 WNHNN, CDR2 SYGVQD (reference sequence). Losses at the gene ends were 4 bases for V and 5 bases for J; bases not matched to a gene: 5. Whole-study findings and limits: A single tumor region was sequenced, leaving heterogeneity possible.

This table comes from immunoSEQ multiplex PCR, and its TCRdb copy is limited to in-frame clones, with some not included. Of around 9,000 clones listed, 92% are singletons. Regarding this clone: Its antigen remains unknown.

The source is a woman aged 35-75 years with stage I squamous cell lung carcinoma. Specimen: peripheral blood, collected before any cancer treatment. The gene calls are TRBV10-1 and TRBJ1-3; TRBD1 matches at 7 bases. The CDR3 region is CASSGWDSRNTIYF. The DNA for the CDR3 is TGCGCCAGCAGTGGATGGGACAGCCGAAACACCATATATTTT.